This record concerns one T cell receptor (beta chain) sequence. Its antigen remains unidentified. This specimen comes from a study of T cells in localized non-small cell lung cancer. Study findings and constraints: Only one tumor region went through sequencing, so heterogeneity may still be there. Highest T cell clonality was seen in uninvolved adjacent lung, surpassing that measured in tumor.

Libraries were prepared by immunoSEQ multiplex PCR; TCRdb keeps only in-frame clonotypes and omits some of them. Of approximately 15,000 clones detected, approximately 85% appear once; the ten largest clones hold about 3.9%. Trimming took off 6 bases at V and 2 bases at J, with 13 bases between the two ends. There are 14 residues in the CDR3. Germline values: CDR1 MNHEY, CDR2 SMNVEV (reference sequence). The rearrangement joins TRBV27 to TRBJ1-1; maybe TRBD1 (5 bases). The source of this sequence is a woman between 35 and 70 years old with stage I lung adenocarcinoma. Specimen: peripheral blood, collected before any cancer treatment. The CDR3 coding sequence is TGTGCCAGCAGGGACGAGGGGATCAACACTGAAGCTTTCTTT. Encoded protein: CASRDEGINTEAFF.